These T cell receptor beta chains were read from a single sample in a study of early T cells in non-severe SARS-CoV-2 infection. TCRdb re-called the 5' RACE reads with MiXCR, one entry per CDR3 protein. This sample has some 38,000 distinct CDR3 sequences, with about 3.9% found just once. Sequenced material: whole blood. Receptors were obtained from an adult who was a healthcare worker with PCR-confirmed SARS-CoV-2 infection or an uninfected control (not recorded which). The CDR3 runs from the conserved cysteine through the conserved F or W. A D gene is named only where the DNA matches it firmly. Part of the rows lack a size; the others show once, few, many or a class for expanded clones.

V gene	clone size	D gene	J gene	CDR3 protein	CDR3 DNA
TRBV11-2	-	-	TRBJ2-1	CASSLARAHNEQFF	TGTGCCAGCAGCTTAGCCCGGGCTCACAATGAGCAGTTCTTC
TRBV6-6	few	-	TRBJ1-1	CASSSTTNTEAFF	TGTGCCAGCAGCTCGACCACAAACACTGAAGCTTTCTTT
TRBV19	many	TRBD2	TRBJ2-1	CASSPLAGAYNEQFF	TGTGCCAGTAGTCCCCTAGCGGGAGCTTACAATGAGCAGTTCTTC
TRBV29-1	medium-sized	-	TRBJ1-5	CSVHRGNQPQHF	TGCAGCGTGCACAGGGGCAATCAGCCCCAGCATTTT
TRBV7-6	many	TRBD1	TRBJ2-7	CASSLQTRTGVGEQYF	TGTGCCAGCAGCCTCCAAACCCGGACAGGGGTCGGCGAGCAGTACTTC
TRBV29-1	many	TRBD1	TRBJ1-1	CSVTGTGLAEAFF	TGCAGCGTTACCGGGACAGGGCTCGCTGAAGCTTTCTTT
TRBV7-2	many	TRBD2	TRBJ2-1	CASSSIAGVYNEQFF	TGTGCCAGCAGCTCTATAGCGGGTGTCTACAATGAGCAGTTCTTC
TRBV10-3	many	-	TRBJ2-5	CAISGALQTQYF	TGTGCCATCAGTGGGGCCTTACAGACCCAGTACTTC
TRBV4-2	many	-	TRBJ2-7	CASSQGRSYEQYF	TGTGCCAGCAGCCAAGGACGCTCCTACGAGCAGTACTTC
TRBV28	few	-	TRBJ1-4	CASSWGSEKLFF	TGTGCCAGCAGCTGGGGGAGTGAAAAACTGTTTTTT
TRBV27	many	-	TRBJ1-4	CASSPNGLRNEEVFF	TGTGCCAGCAGTCCGAATGGGCTGAGAAATGAAGAGGTGTTTTTT
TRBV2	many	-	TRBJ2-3	CASSDGFEGTQYF	TGTGCCAGCAGTGATGGGTTTGAGGGTACGCAGTATTTT
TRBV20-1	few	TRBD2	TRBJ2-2	CSAPLTSGNTGELFF	TGCAGTGCTCCTCTGACTAGCGGAAACACCGGGGAGCTGTTTTTT
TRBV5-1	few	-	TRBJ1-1	CASSQDGLNTEAFF	TGCGCCAGCAGCCAGGACGGATTGAACACTGAAGCTTTCTTT
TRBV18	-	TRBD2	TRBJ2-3	CASSPPGLAGNTDTQYF	TGTGCCAGCTCACCACCCGGACTAGCGGGTAACACAGATACGCAGTATTTT
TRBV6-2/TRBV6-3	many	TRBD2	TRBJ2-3	CASRGSGIGSDTQYF	TGTGCCAGCAGAGGAAGCGGGATAGGTTCAGATACGCAGTATTTT
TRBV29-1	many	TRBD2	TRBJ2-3	CSVDGPAGGTDTQYF	TGCAGCGTTGATGGACCAGCGGGAGGCACAGATACGCAGTATTTT
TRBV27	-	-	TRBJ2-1	CASSLARGSNEQFF	TGTGCCAGCAGTTTGGCTAGGGGGTCCAATGAGCAGTTCTTC
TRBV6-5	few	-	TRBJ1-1	CASTPLGDKKAFF	TGTGCCAGCACCCCATTGGGGGACAAAAAAGCTTTCTTT
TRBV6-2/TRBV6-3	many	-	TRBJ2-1	CASSNPRNEQFF	TGTGCCAGCAGCAACCCTCGGAATGAGCAGTTCTTC
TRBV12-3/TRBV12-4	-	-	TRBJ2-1	CASNYWPMGGNEQFF	TGTGCCAGCAATTACTGGCCCATGGGCGGGAATGAGCAGTTCTTC
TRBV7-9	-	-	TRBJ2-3	CASSSLRAGATDTQYF	TGTGCCAGCAGCTCACTAAGAGCAGGGGCCACAGATACGCAGTATTTT